The 22 T cell receptor beta chains in this list originate from one sample, sequenced in a study of T cell responses to AZD1222 COVID-19 vaccine. TCRdb keeps only in-frame clones here, not all; method: immunoSEQ multiplex PCR. Of around 150,000 clones detected, about 87% appear once; the ten largest clones hold 1.9%. The sample here was peripheral blood, taken on day 0 of AZD1222 vaccination. The origin of the receptors is an adult in good health.

V gene TRBV18 combines with J gene TRBJ1-4, with D possibly matching TRBD1 (6 bases). This CDR3 is 17 amino acids long. Trimming stripped 6 bases from V and 7 bases from J, with 24 bases between. The germline V gene has CDR1 KGHSH and CDR2 LQKENI. CDR3 sequence: CASSPTGTTTGGEKLFF. CDR3 sequence (DNA): TGTGCCAGCTCCCCCACCGGGACAACCACAGGTGGTGAAAAACTGTTTTTT.

The chain is built from TRBV5-1 and TRBJ2-3; D is perhaps TRBD1 or TRBD2 (5 bases each). The V gene's germline CDR1 is SGHRS and CDR2 YFSETQ. The V end was cut by 1 base, the J end by 6 bases, with 12 bases between. The CDR3 sequence is 14 residues long. The CDR3 loop reads CASSLSLEGDTQYF. The CDR3 bases are TGCGCCAGCAGCTTGTCACTAGAGGGGGATACGCAGTATTTT. Based on the CDR3 plus reference TRBV5-1 and TRBJ2-3, the full variable domain is KAGVTQTPRYLIKTRGQQVTLSCSPISGHRSVSWYQQTPGQGLQFLFEYFSETQRNKGNFPGRFSGRQFSNSRSEMNVSTLELGDSALYLCASSLSLEGDTQYFGPGTRLTVL.

The J gene is TRBJ2-7, the V gene TRBV10-3; TRBD2 agrees at 8 bases. The CDR3 length is 14 residues. Germline CDR1 and CDR2: ENHRY and SYGVKD. V gave up 2 bases and J gave up 2 bases; unmatched junction bases: 2. CDR3 region: CAISETSGPYEQYF. The CDR3 DNA follows: TGTGCCATCAGTGAGACTAGCGGACCCTACGAGCAGTACTTC.

This clone was recorded only once. The CDR3 region is CASSQLRNTEAFF. Written as DNA, the CDR3 is TGCGCCAGCAGCCAGCTCAGGAACACTGAAGCTTTCTTT. The genes are TRBV5-1 and TRBJ1-1; D unresolved. Between the trimmed V and J ends, which lost 4 bases and 1 base, there was a span of 8 bases. CDR1 is SGHRS, CDR2 YFSETQ, per germline. This CDR3 is built from 13 residues.

The chain is built from TRBV27 and TRBJ2-1; TRBD1 aligns across 8 bases. This CDR3 is 15 amino acids long. CDR1 MNHEY and CDR2 SMNVEV come from the germline V gene (reference sequence). Losses at the gene ends were 0 bases for V and 6 bases for J; bases not matched to a gene: 4. CDR3 in DNA: TGTGCCAGCAGTTTATCTAGGACAGGGCTCAATGAGCAGTTCTTC. Translated, it gives CASSLSRTGLNEQFF.

V and J are TRBV5-4 and TRBJ1-1; D call uncertain. Germline V gene sequence: CDR1 SGHNT, CDR2 YYREEE (reference sequence). Trimming left V 0 bases short and J 5 bases short, with 2 bases between. This CDR3 spans 11 amino acids. CDR3 nucleotides: TGTGCCAGCAGCTTGGCGACTGAAGCTTTCTTT. The encoded protein is CASSLATEAFF.

Here the CDR3 reads CASSDTGQSGNTIYF. The CDR3 coding sequence is TGTGCCAGTAGTGACACGGGACAGTCTGGAAACACCATATATTTT. The chain uses TRBV19 and TRBJ1-3, with TRBD1 identical over 7 bases. The germline V gene encodes CDR1 LNHDA and CDR2 SQIVND (reference sequence). V gave up 5 bases and J gave up 1 base; unmatched junction bases: 5. The length of the CDR3 is 15 residues. Supplemented by reference TRBV19 and TRBJ1-3, the full variable domain reads DGGITQSPKYLFRKEGQNVTLSCEQNLNHDAMYWYRQDPGQGLRLIYYSQIVNDFQKGDIAEGYSVSREKKESFPLTVTSAQKNPTAFYLCASSDTGQSGNTIYFGEGSWLTVV.

This clone was observed once. The chain employs TRBV28 and TRBJ1-5; D is unresolved. This CDR3 spans 14 amino acids. The V gene's germline CDR1 is MDHEN and CDR2 SYDVKM. The V and J ends lost 5 bases and 1 base respectively, with 9 bases between them. This CDR3 is CASSRIGSNQPQHF. The CDR3, as DNA: TGTGCCAGCAGTAGAATAGGGAGCAATCAGCCCCAGCATTTT.

This chain joins TRBV5-4 and TRBJ1-1, with 8 bases that match TRBD1. V gave up 4 bases and J gave up 1 base; unmatched junction bases: 6. The CDR3 sequence is 15 residues long. Germline CDR1 reads SGHNT; CDR2 reads YYREEE (reference sequence). The CDR3, as DNA: TGTGCCAGCAGCCCTAGAGGGACAGGGAACACTGAAGCTTTCTTT. Amino acids: CASSPRGTGNTEAFF.

V gene TRBV25-1 combines with J gene TRBJ1-1, with TRBD1 as a possible D gene (6 bases). Germline CDR1 and CDR2: MGHDK and SYGVNS. There are 17 residues in the CDR3. Trimming removed 0 bases at V and 2 bases at J, with 16 bases between. This CDR3 reads CASSEYINLQGNTEAFF. The CDR3 bases are TGTGCCAGCAGTGAATATATCAATCTACAGGGTAACACTGAAGCTTTCTTT.

J is TRBJ2-7 and V is TRBV6-5; D might be TRBD2 (6 bases). V lost 6 bases, J lost 3 bases, and 18 bases lay in between. CDR3 length: 15 residues. Looked up from germline, CDR1 is MNHEY and CDR2 is SVGAGI. This CDR3 is CASRETTAGSYEQYF. DNA for the CDR3: TGTGCCAGCAGAGAGACCACGGCGGGGAGCTACGAGCAGTACTTC.

This clone occurred once. The chain links TRBV28 to TRBJ1-5, with D maybe TRBD1 (5 bases). Germline V CDR1 and CDR2: MDHEN, SYDVKM. V dropped 0 bases and J dropped 4 bases, with 13 bases sitting between them. The CDR3 covers 16 residues. The CDR3 DNA is TGTGCCAGCAGTTTATGGAGGCAGGGTCTTAATCAGCCCCAGCATTTT. The encoded protein is CASSLWRQGLNQPQHF.

The chain carries TRBV11-2 and TRBJ1-5; D unresolved. CDR3 length: 13 residues. V was clipped by 3 bases and J by 5 bases, with 8 bases between them. Germline loops: CDR1 SGHAT, CDR2 FQNNGV. Here the CDR3 reads CASSFTRDQPQHF. CDR3 DNA sequence: TGTGCCAGCAGCTTTACCCGGGATCAGCCCCAGCATTTT.

The chain uses TRBV4-3 and TRBJ1-1; D is undetermined. Germline CDR1 is LGHNA and CDR2 is YSLEER. The CDR3 loop spans 15 amino acids. The ends were cut back, 0 bases at V and 0 bases at J, with 8 bases in the middle. This chain's CDR3 is CASSQDGRLNTEAFF. CDR3 nucleotides: TGCGCCAGCAGCCAAGATGGCAGGTTGAACACTGAAGCTTTCTTT.

The chain links TRBV6-2 or TRBV6-3 to TRBJ1-5, with a weak D call TRBD1 (5 bases). Trimming removed 2 bases from V and 1 base from J, with 18 bases in between. In germline, CDR1 is MNHEY, CDR2 SVGEGT. The CDR3 consists of 18 residues. CDR3 loop: CASSYGLPGRGSNQPQHF. The CDR3 DNA is TGTGCCAGCAGTTACGGACTCCCTGGACGGGGGAGCAATCAGCCCCAGCATTTT.

This clone is labeled medium-sized. The rearrangement uses TRBV5-4 and TRBJ2-7; D may be TRBD2 (6 bases). Germline V gene data show CDR1 as SGHNT and CDR2 as YYREEE (reference sequence). The CDR3 runs 14 residues. V was trimmed by 0 bases and J by 2 bases, leaving 9 bases between them. CDR3 coding DNA: TGTGCCAGCAGCTTGGGAGGGAGGACCTACGAGCAGTACTTC. It translates to CASSLGGRTYEQYF.

The CDR3: CASSPKGGDPYNEQFF. Written as DNA, the CDR3 is TGCGCCAGCAGCCCAAAAGGGGGGGACCCTTACAATGAGCAGTTCTTC. The V and J genes are TRBV4-1 and TRBJ2-1; D possibly corresponds to TRBD2 (7 bases). V was trimmed by 4 bases and J by 4 bases, leaving 17 bases between them. Germline CDR1 MGHRA, CDR2 YSYEKL. This CDR3 has 16 residues.

V is TRBV3-1 (or the pseudogene TRBV3-2) and J is TRBJ1-2, with 7 bases fitting TRBD1. This CDR3 spans 15 amino acids. Germline V gives CDR1 LGHDT, CDR2 YNNKEL (reference sequence). V lost 0 bases to trimming and J lost 6 bases; unmatched junction nucleotides: 7. The CDR3: CASSQDGGTVNGYTF. In nucleotides, the CDR3 is TGTGCCAGCAGCCAAGATGGAGGGACAGTCAATGGCTACACCTTC.

The count of this clone is one. This rearrangement joins TRBV12-3 or TRBV12-4 to TRBJ1-6; D uncertain. This CDR3 has 13 amino acids. The germline V and J ends were trimmed by 5 bases and 9 bases, with 11 bases remaining between them. This chain's CDR3 is CASSERAFSPLHF. The DNA for the CDR3 is TGTGCCAGCAGTGAACGGGCGTTTTCACCCCTCCACTTT.

The chain's CDR3 is CASSDTGNDGYTF. Here the CDR3 DNA reads TGTGCCAGCAGCGATACAGGGAACGATGGCTACACCTTC. V usage is TRBV27 and J usage is TRBJ1-2; possibly TRBD1 for D (6 bases). Per germline, CDR1 MNHEY and CDR2 SMNVEV (reference sequence). V lost 6 bases, J lost 6 bases, and 14 bases lay in between. This CDR3 has 13 amino acids.

The rearrangement links TRBV27 to TRBJ1-5; maybe TRBD1 (5 bases). There are 13 residues in the CDR3. Germline CDR1 reads MNHEY; CDR2 reads SMNVEV (reference sequence). The V and J ends lost 6 bases and 5 bases respectively, with 11 bases between them. CDR3 in amino acids: CASRNRFHQPQHF. CDR3 DNA sequence: TGTGCCAGCAGGAACAGGTTTCATCAGCCCCAGCATTTT.

The gene calls are TRBV7-2 and TRBJ2-2, with 8 bases fitting TRBD2. V dropped 3 bases and J dropped 5; count of bases not matched to a gene: 8. Germline CDR1 reads SGHTA; CDR2 reads FQGNSA. The CDR3 is 16 residues long. The CDR3: CASSFVAGRLTGELFF. In DNA, the CDR3 is TGTGCCAGCAGCTTTGTAGCGGGGCGGCTTACCGGGGAGCTGTTTTTT.